This entry features one T cell receptor (beta chain) sequence. Its target is not known. This sample is part of a study of STAT5B mutations in CD4+ large granular lymphocyte leukemia. The study's findings and limits: Patient CD4-sorted repertoires stayed more clonal than healthy ones after leukemic-clone removal.

Sequencing used immunoSEQ multiplex PCR; TCRdb keeps in-frame clones, though not all of them. The sample includes about 35,000 clones, 68% seen only once; the top ten take 1.5% to 2%. Material for sequencing was CD4+ T cells from blood buffy coats. The sequence derives from a human donor in good health.

In DNA form, the CDR3 reads TGCGCCAGCAGCCTGGAACGGCTTTACACAGATACGCAGTATTTT. This sequence encodes CASSLERLYTDTQYF. This chain uses TRBV4-3 with TRBJ2-3; D uncertain. The germline gives CDR1 LGHNA, CDR2 YSLEER. Between the trimmed V and J ends, which lost 4 bases and 2 bases, there was a span of 13 bases. The CDR3 spans 15 residues.